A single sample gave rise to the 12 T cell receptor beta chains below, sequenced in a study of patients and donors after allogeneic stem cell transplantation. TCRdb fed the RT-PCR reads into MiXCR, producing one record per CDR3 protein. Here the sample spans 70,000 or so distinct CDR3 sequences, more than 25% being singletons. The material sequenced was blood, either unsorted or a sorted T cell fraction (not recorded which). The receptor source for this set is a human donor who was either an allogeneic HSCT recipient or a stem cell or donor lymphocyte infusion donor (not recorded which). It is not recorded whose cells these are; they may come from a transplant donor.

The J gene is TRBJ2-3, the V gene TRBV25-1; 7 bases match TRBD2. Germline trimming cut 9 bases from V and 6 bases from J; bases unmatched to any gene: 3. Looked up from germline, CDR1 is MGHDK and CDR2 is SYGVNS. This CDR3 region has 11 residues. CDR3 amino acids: CARRLADTQYF. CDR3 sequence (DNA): TGTGCCAGGAGACTAGCCGATACGCAGTATTTT.

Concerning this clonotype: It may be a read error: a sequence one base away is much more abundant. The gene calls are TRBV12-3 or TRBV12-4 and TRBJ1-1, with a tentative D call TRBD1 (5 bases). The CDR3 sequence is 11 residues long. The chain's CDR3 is CGSTVQGEAFF. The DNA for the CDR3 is TGTGGCAGCACAGTCCAGGGTGAAGCTTTCTTT.

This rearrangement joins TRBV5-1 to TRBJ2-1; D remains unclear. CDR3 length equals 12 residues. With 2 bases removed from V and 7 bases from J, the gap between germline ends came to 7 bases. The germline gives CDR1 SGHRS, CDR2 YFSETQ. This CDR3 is CASSLTMNEQFF. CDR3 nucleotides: TGCGCCAGCAGCTTAACAATGAATGAGCAGTTCTTC.

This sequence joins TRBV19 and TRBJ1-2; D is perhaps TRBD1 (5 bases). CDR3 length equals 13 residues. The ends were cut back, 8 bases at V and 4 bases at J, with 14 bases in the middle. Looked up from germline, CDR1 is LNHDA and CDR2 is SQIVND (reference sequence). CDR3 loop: CASQPTDRYGYTF. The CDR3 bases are TGTGCCAGTCAACCGACAGACCGCTATGGCTACACCTTC.

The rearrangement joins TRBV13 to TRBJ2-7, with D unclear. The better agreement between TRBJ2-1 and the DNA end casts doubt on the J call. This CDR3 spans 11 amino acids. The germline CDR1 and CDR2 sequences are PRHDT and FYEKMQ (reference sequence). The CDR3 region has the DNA TGTGCCAGCAGCTATCTCTACGAGCAGTTCTTC. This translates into CASSYLYEQFF.

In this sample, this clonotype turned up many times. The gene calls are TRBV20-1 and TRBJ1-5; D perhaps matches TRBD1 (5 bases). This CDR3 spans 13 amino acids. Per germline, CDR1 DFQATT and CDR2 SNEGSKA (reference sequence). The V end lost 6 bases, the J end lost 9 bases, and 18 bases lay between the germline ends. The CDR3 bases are TGCAGTGCCCCCCATTCGGGGGAAGGGCCCCAGCATTTT. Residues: CSAPHSGEGPQHF.

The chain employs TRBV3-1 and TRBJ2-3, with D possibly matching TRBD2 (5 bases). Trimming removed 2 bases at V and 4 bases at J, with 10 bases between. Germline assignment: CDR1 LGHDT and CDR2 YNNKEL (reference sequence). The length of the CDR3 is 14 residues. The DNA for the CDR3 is TGTGCCAGCAGCCAATTCGAGGGAGCAGATACGCAGTATTTT. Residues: CASSQFEGADTQYF.

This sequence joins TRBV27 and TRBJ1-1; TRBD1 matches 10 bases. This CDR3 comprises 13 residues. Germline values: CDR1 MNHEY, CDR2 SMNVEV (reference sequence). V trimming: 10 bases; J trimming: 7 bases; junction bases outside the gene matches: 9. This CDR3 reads CATRGGTGVEAFF. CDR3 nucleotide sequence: TGTGCCACGCGAGGAGGGACAGGGGTTGAAGCTTTCTTT.

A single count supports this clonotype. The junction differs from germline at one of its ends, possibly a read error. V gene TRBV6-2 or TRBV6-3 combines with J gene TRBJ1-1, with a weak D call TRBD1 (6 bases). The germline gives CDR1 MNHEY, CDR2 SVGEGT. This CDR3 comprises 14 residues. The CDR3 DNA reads TGTGCCAGCGGTTACCCTCATACAGGGAGAGGAGCTTTCTTT. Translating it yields CASGYPHTGRGAFF.

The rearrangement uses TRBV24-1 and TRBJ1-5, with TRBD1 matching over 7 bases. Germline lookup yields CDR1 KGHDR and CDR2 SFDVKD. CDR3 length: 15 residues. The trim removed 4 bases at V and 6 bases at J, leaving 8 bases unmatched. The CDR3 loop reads CATSEGGGRGQPQHF. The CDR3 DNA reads TGTGCCACCAGTGAAGGAGGGGGCAGGGGTCAGCCCCAGCATTTT.

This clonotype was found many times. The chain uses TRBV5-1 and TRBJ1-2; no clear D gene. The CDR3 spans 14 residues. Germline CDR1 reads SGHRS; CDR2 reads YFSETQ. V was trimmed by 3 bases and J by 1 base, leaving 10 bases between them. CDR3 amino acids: CASSYSTVNYGYTF. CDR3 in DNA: TGCGCCAGCAGCTACTCGACGGTTAACTATGGCTACACCTTC.

CDR3 sequence reads: CASRGGGDTQYF. The CDR3 DNA reads as TGTGCCAGCAGAGGAGGTGGAGATACGCAGTATTTT. The genes are TRBV12-3 or TRBV12-4 and TRBJ2-3, with D maybe TRBD2 (5 bases). V lost 6 bases to trimming and J lost 5 bases, with 9 bases between them. The CDR3 length is 12 residues.